These 20 T cell receptor beta chains came from one sample sequenced in a study of cytomegalovirus exposure and HLA in healthy donors. Use of 60 Vbeta and 13 Jbeta primers characterized the PCR. The protocol was immunoSEQ multiplex PCR, while the TCRdb copy is restricted to in-frame clones and leaves out a portion. The repertoire holds roughly 160,000 clones, with 80% as singletons. The specimen sequenced was PBMCs. These receptors were obtained from a woman aged 45-65 years in good health and CMV-seropositive.

V is TRBV2 and J is TRBJ1-2; D is possibly TRBD1 (5 bases). Germline CDR1 is SNHLY and CDR2 is FYNNEI. Trimming cost V 11 bases and J 7 bases, with 23 bases left between them. The CDR3 loop spans 14 amino acids. The CDR3 DNA reads TGTGCCGTCCCCACCCCGCGGGAGGGGAGTGGCTACACCTTC. Amino acid sequence: CAVPTPREGSGYTF.

The rearrangement links TRBV6-6 to TRBJ1-2; D may be TRBD1 (5 bases). Germline CDR1 and CDR2: MNHNY and SVGAGI (reference sequence). V lost 6 bases and J lost 4, with 15 bases in between. This CDR3 has 14 amino acids. In DNA, the CDR3 is TGTGCCAGCAGCCGGGGGTCTCAGGTCTATGGCTACACCTTC. The encoded protein is CASSRGSQVYGYTF.

This clone was seen once. This chain connects TRBV28 to TRBJ2-1, with 11 bases matching TRBD2. The junction had 8 bases not matched to a gene; V was cut back by 10 bases and J by 0 bases. CDR3 length: 16 amino acids. Germline assignment: CDR1 MDHEN and CDR2 SYDVKM. CDR3 region: CAIIQLAGVSYNEQFF. The CDR3 nucleotides read TGTGCCATCATCCAACTAGCGGGGGTCTCCTACAATGAGCAGTTCTTC.

The chain carries TRBV6-1 and TRBJ2-5; a possible D gene is TRBD2 (6 bases). Near its end, the DNA agrees better with TRBJ2-7, so the J call may be wrong. CDR3 length: 14 amino acids. CDR1 is MNHNS and CDR2 is SASEGT in the germline V gene. The CDR3 nucleotides are TGTGCCAGCACCCAGGGAGGTAGCTCCTACGAGCAGTACTTC. This gives the protein CASTQGGSSYEQYF.

The chain couples TRBV11-2 to TRBJ2-4; D unclear. Trimming removed 0 bases from V and 0 bases from J, with 12 bases in between. CDR1 and CDR2 from the germline V gene are SGHAT and FQNNGV. The CDR3 loop spans 17 amino acids. The CDR3 DNA reads as TGTGCCAGCAGCTTAGATCTCACAGTGGGAGCCAAAAACATTCAGTACTTC. This encodes CASSLDLTVGAKNIQYF.

This chain connects TRBV5-6 to TRBJ1-5; a possible D gene is TRBD1 (5 bases). Trimming took 4 bases from V and 7 from J, leaving 15 bases between them. The CDR3 is 14 amino acids. The germline V gene has CDR1 SGHDT and CDR2 YYEEEE. This CDR3 reads CASSPRRGKQPQHF. The CDR3, as DNA: TGTGCCAGCAGCCCCCGGCGGGGGAAGCAGCCCCAGCATTTT.

This clone was detected only a few times. V and J are TRBV28 and TRBJ2-2; a weak D match, TRBD1 (5 bases). V was trimmed by 3 bases and J by 4 bases, leaving 12 bases between them. The CDR3 extends over 15 amino acids. Germline-derived CDR1 and CDR2 are MDHEN and SYDVKM. CDR3 loop: CASSLGRLSTGELFF. In nucleotides, the CDR3 is TGTGCCAGCAGTTTGGGGCGGCTGAGCACCGGGGAGCTGTTTTTT.

The chain is built from TRBV19 and TRBJ2-5, with D possibly TRBD2 on 6 matching bases. Germline CDR1 is LNHDA and CDR2 is SQIVND (reference sequence). V was trimmed by 5 bases and J by 3 bases, leaving 13 bases between them. The CDR3 is 14 amino acids. CDR3 bases: TGTGCCAGTAGTTCAGGGAGGTACGAAGAGACCCAGTACTTC. It is translated as CASSSGRYEETQYF.

V usage is TRBV15 and J usage is TRBJ1-4; TRBD1 is a possible D gene (6 bases). V was cut by 3 bases and J by 1 base, with 6 bases left in between. Germline V lookup: CDR1 LNHNV, CDR2 YYDKDF (reference sequence). The CDR3 loop spans 14 amino acids. The CDR3: CATSRDRTNEKLFF. CDR3 sequence (DNA): TGTGCCACCAGCAGGGACAGAACTAATGAAAAACTGTTTTTT. Combining the CDR3 with reference TRBV15 and TRBJ1-4 gives the whole variable domain DAMVIQNPRYQVTQFGKPVTLSCSQTLNHNVMYWYQQKSSQAPKLLFHYYDKDFNNEADTPDNFQSRRPNTSFCFLDIRSPGLGDTAMYLCATSRDRTNEKLFFGSGTQLSVL.

The V and J genes are TRBV5-1 and TRBJ2-3, with D possibly being TRBD2 (5 bases). The CDR3 spans 14 residues. The germline V gene encodes CDR1 SGHRS and CDR2 YFSETQ. The V and J ends lost 0 bases and 6 bases respectively, with 11 bases between them. CDR3 sequence: CASSLVNREDTQYF. CDR3 nucleotides: TGCGCCAGCAGCTTGGTAAATAGGGAGGATACGCAGTATTTT.

The chain has TRBV5-4 and TRBJ2-7; weak D call: TRBD2 (6 bases). The germline V and J ends were trimmed by 0 bases and 5 bases, with 18 bases remaining between them. Germline V gene lookup returns CDR1 SGHNT and CDR2 YYREEE (reference sequence). This CDR3 comprises 16 residues. The CDR3 DNA reads as TGTGCCAGCAGCTTGGAGGTGAAGCGGGTGGCAGACGAGCAGTACTTC. This sequence encodes CASSLEVKRVADEQYF.

The chain links TRBV2 to TRBJ2-5, with TRBD1 identical over 10 bases. Unmatched junction bases numbered 5, after V lost 2 bases and J lost 5 bases. CDR1 and CDR2 from the germline V gene are SNHLY and FYNNEI. The CDR3 sequence is 15 residues long. The CDR3 DNA follows: TGTGCCAGCAGTGAAAGGGACAGGGGCTCGGAGACCCAGTACTTC. Its translation: CASSERDRGSETQYF.

The chain carries TRBV2 and TRBJ2-7, with D perhaps matching TRBD2 (5 bases). Germline V lookup: CDR1 SNHLY, CDR2 FYNNEI. The length of the CDR3 is 14 residues. Trimming left V 1 base short and J 3 bases short, with 10 bases between. The CDR3 spells CASSEGAGGYEQYF. The CDR3 DNA reads TGTGCCAGCAGTGAAGGGGCTGGAGGCTACGAGCAGTACTTC.

This clone has a handful of counts. This chain joins TRBV18 and TRBJ1-4; no definite D call. Per germline, CDR1 KGHSH and CDR2 LQKENI. The CDR3 has 13 amino acids. V was trimmed by 1 base and J by 7 bases, leaving 7 bases between them. CDR3 coding DNA: TGTGCCAGCTCACCACAGGGAGGTGAAAAACTGTTTTTT. Protein sequence: CASSPQGGEKLFF.

The chain has TRBV2 and TRBJ2-1; a weak D match, TRBD1 (5 bases). Deletions cut 4 bases from V and 4 bases from J, with 11 bases between. CDR3 length equals 14 residues. Germline V gene lookup returns CDR1 SNHLY and CDR2 FYNNEI. Here the CDR3 reads CASSGQTGYNEQFF. The CDR3 nucleotides are TGTGCCAGCAGTGGACAGACGGGTTACAATGAGCAGTTCTTC.

Here the CDR3 reads CASSNGVSTDTQYF. In nucleotides, the CDR3 is TGTGCCAGCAGCAACGGGGTTAGCACAGATACGCAGTATTTT. The chain links TRBV7-3 to TRBJ2-3; tentative D call: TRBD2 (5 bases). The germline V gene encodes CDR1 SGHTA and CDR2 FQGTGA. The CDR3 has 14 residues. Trimming pared 5 bases from V and 0 bases from J, leaving 9 bases between.

About this clone: Other DNA sequences within the sample encode an identical CDR3. The chain has TRBV7-2 and TRBJ1-2; the D is unclear. From germline, CDR1 is SGHTA and CDR2 FQGNSA. V was shortened by 1 base and J by 7 bases, with 10 bases between the two germline ends. The CDR3 covers 13 residues. This CDR3 reads CASSLENRGGYTF. CDR3 nucleotide sequence: TGTGCCAGCAGCTTAGAGAATCGAGGTGGCTACACCTTC.

A few counts support this clone. The chain couples TRBV5-1 to TRBJ2-5; TRBD1 matches at 7 bases. The V gene's germline CDR1 is SGHRS and CDR2 YFSETQ. CDR3 length equals 15 residues. With 1 base clipped from V and 5 bases from J, the junction kept 8 bases outside the gene matches. The CDR3, as DNA: TGCGCCAGCAGCTTGTCCAGGGGGTTGGGTGAGACCCAGTACTTC. Translated: CASSLSRGLGETQYF. Drawing the rest from reference TRBV5-1 and TRBJ2-5, the complete variable domain is KAGVTQTPRYLIKTRGQQVTLSCSPISGHRSVSWYQQTPGQGLQFLFEYFSETQRNKGNFPGRFSGRQFSNSRSEMNVSTLELGDSALYLCASSLSRGLGETQYFGPGTRLLVL.

The chain combines TRBV9 with TRBJ2-7; D possibly corresponds to TRBD1 (6 bases). In germline, CDR1 is SGDLS, CDR2 YYNGEE. Trimming stripped 0 bases from V and 3 bases from J, with 13 bases between. The CDR3 spans 15 residues. CDR3: CASSVGLQGSYEQYF. The DNA for the CDR3 is TGTGCCAGCAGCGTAGGGCTACAGGGTAGCTACGAGCAGTACTTC.

The chain recombines TRBV9 with TRBJ1-5; 8 nucleotides agree with TRBD1. CDR3 length equals 15 residues. The germline V gene has CDR1 SGDLS and CDR2 YYNGEE. Germline trimming cut 4 bases from V and 3 bases from J; bases unmatched to any gene: 6. The CDR3 sequence is CASSTGQDYNQPQHF. The CDR3 DNA sequence: TGTGCCAGCAGCACGGGACAGGACTACAATCAGCCCCAGCATTTT. Drawing the rest from reference TRBV9 and TRBJ1-5, the complete variable domain is DSGVTQTPKHLITATGQRVTLRCSPRSGDLSVYWYQQSLDQGLQFLIQYYNGEERAKGNILERFSAQQFPDLHSELNLSSLELGDSALYFCASSTGQDYNQPQHFGDGTRLSIL.